The 8 T cell receptor beta chains reported below all come from one sample, sequenced in a study of T cells after yellow fever vaccination. TCRdb ran MiXCR on the 5' RACE reads and lists one entry per CDR3 protein. The table lists about 310,000 distinct CDR3 sequences, approximately 3.8% of them singletons. This specimen consisted of PBMCs, obtained on the day of the yellow fever booster vaccination. These receptors originate from a man younger than 35 who received the YFV17D yellow fever vaccine.

The rearrangement links TRBV24-1 to TRBJ1-2; TRBD1 might be the D (5 bases). Germline CDR1 and CDR2: KGHDR and SFDVKD. CDR3 length: 14 amino acids. Trimming shortened V by 5 bases and J by 4 bases, and 13 bases separated the two germline ends. CDR3 sequence (DNA): TGTGCCACCAGTGGGGCGGGCAGGGCCTATGGCTACACCTTC. Translated: CATSGAGRAYGYTF.

This clonotype was seen ten or more times. The rearrangement links TRBV6-5 to TRBJ2-5; 11 bases map to TRBD2. The J segment lost 5 bases and the V segment lost 6 bases, leaving 11 bases of the junction unmatched. The CDR3 sequence is 16 residues long. The germline V gene encodes CDR1 MNHEY and CDR2 SVGAGI. DNA for the CDR3: TGTGCCAGCAGGCGGGAACTAGCGGGGGCGGGGGAGACCCAGTACTTC. Translation gives CASRRELAGAGETQYF.

This clonotype was found many times. The chain joins TRBV9 to TRBJ2-2; 7 bases agree with TRBD2. This CDR3 comprises 18 residues. The junction had 14 bases not matched to a gene; V was cut back by 3 bases and J by 3 bases. Germline V CDR1 and CDR2: SGDLS, YYNGEE. CDR3 sequence: CASSAHRDYTGYTGELFF. As DNA, the CDR3 is TGTGCCAGCAGCGCTCATCGGGACTATACAGGTTACACCGGGGAGCTGTTTTTT.

The rearrangement joins TRBV7-2 to TRBJ2-3, with 9 bases fitting TRBD1. CDR3 length: 17 residues. In germline, CDR1 is SGHTA, CDR2 FQGNSA. J was trimmed by 8 bases and V by 1 base; bases with no gene match: 13. The CDR3 loop reads CASSLEDRGRPQVTQYF. DNA for the CDR3: TGTGCCAGCAGCTTAGAGGACAGGGGTCGTCCTCAAGTTACGCAGTATTTT.

This clonotype was seen at least ten times. The CDR3 spells CASRSGQGDTQYF. CDR3 bases: TGCGCCAGCCGGTCGGGACAGGGGGATACGCAGTATTTT. The V gene is TRBV5-1, the J gene TRBJ2-3, with 10 bases identical to TRBD1. Germline V gene sequence: CDR1 SGHRS, CDR2 YFSETQ. This CDR3 has 13 residues. The trim removed 7 bases at V and 6 bases at J, leaving 5 bases unmatched.

This clonotype was recorded at least ten times. The chain is built from TRBV10-3 and TRBJ2-3; TRBD2 matches 7 bases. Germline-derived CDR1 and CDR2 are ENHRY and SYGVKD. CDR3 size: 14 residues. Losses at the gene ends were 7 bases for V and 3 bases for J; bases not matched to a gene: 7. CDR3 nucleotide sequence: TGTGCCATCACGAAGACTAGCTCTACAGATACGCAGTATTTT. Its protein product is CAITKTSSTDTQYF.

Ten or more counts support this clonotype. The V gene is TRBV6-6, the J gene TRBJ2-1; no reliable D call. Trimming shortened V by 5 bases and J by 6 bases, and 8 bases separated the two germline ends. The CDR3 length is 12 residues. Germline CDR1 reads MNHNY; CDR2 reads SVGAGI (reference sequence). The CDR3 sequence: CASSPGRNEQFF. In nucleotides, the CDR3 is TGTGCCAGCAGTCCCGGGCGCAATGAGCAGTTCTTC.

The table lists this clonotype with many counts. V and J are TRBV4-3 and TRBJ2-3; 12 nucleotides line up with TRBD2. The CDR3 loop spans 16 amino acids. The germline V gene has CDR1 LGHNA and CDR2 YSLEER. V lost 1 base, J lost 2 bases, and 1 base stayed unmatched. DNA for the CDR3: TGCGCCAGCAGCCAAGGACTAGCGGGGGTCACAGATACGCAGTATTTT. The encoded protein is CASSQGLAGVTDTQYF.